These 6 T cell receptor beta chains were all obtained from the same sample, sequenced in a study of T cell changes during pregnancy in multiple sclerosis. TCRdb keeps only in-frame clones here, not all; method: immunoSEQ multiplex PCR. Of about 51,000 clones listed, around 94% are singletons. This specimen consisted of CD4+ T cells from peripheral blood mononuclear cells, obtained in the second trimester of pregnancy. Receptors originate from a female donor with multiple sclerosis, enrolled in a pregnancy study.

The V gene is TRBV6-5, the J gene TRBJ1-5; D is undetermined. This CDR3 has 16 residues. The V gene's germline CDR1 is MNHEY and CDR2 SVGAGI. The ends were cut back, 2 bases at V and 7 bases at J, with 18 bases in the middle. The CDR3 coding sequence is TGTGCCAGCAGTTACCGCAGCGGCGGGAGCGGGCAGCCCCAGCATTTT. Encoded protein: CASSYRSGGSGQPQHF.

The rearrangement links TRBV12-5 to TRBJ1-4; D is unclear. V gave up 0 bases and J gave up 4 bases, with 24 bases separating them. The CDR3 spans 20 residues. Looked up from germline, CDR1 is LGHNT and CDR2 is FRNRAP. The chain's CDR3 is CASGLVPSQEVTRFNEKLFF. For the CDR3, the DNA is TGTGCTAGTGGTTTGGTACCGTCTCAGGAGGTAACCCGGTTTAATGAAAAACTGTTTTTT.

The V call is TRBV5-4, the J call TRBJ1-2; D perhaps matches TRBD1 (5 bases). V was trimmed by 4 bases and J by 6 bases, leaving 16 bases between them. Germline assignment: CDR1 SGHNT and CDR2 YYREEE (reference sequence). This CDR3 has 14 residues. CDR3 in DNA: TGTGCCAGCAGCCTACAGGCGACGATCCATGGCTACACCTTC. It codes for CASSLQATIHGYTF.

Relative to its sample, this clone is medium-sized. This chain joins TRBV4-3 and TRBJ2-2; 8 bases agree with TRBD1. Unmatched junction bases numbered 6, after V lost 1 base and J lost 5 bases. Per germline, CDR1 LGHNA and CDR2 YSLEER. This CDR3 is 16 amino acids long. The CDR3 nucleotides read TGCGCCAGCAGCCAAGGACAGGGGTGGTATACCGGGGAGCTGTTTTTT. Amino acids: CASSQGQGWYTGELFF.

The chain links TRBV29-1 to TRBJ1-1; tentatively, D is TRBD1 (5 bases). The germline V gene encodes CDR1 SQVTM and CDR2 ANQGSEA. The CDR3 is 12 residues long. V was trimmed by 6 bases and J by 3 bases, leaving 11 bases between them. CDR3 nucleotide sequence: TGCAGCGTGAGGCGGGGGTACACTGAAGCTTTCTTT. It codes for CSVRRGYTEAFF.

This chain joins TRBV5-4 and TRBJ2-7; D call uncertain. Trimming pared 5 bases from V and 0 bases from J, leaving 12 bases between. CDR1 SGHNT and CDR2 YYREEE come from the germline V gene (reference sequence). The CDR3 is 14 residues long. The CDR3 DNA follows: TGTGCCAGCAGTCTTACTGCAAGCTCCTACGAGCAGTACTTC. This gives the protein CASSLTASSYEQYF.